This T cell receptor beta chain appears in the sequencing data of a study of blood T cell repertoires in COVID-19. The wider study: COVID-19 samples, acute and convalescent, were from the United States, Italy and Spain. The analysed material was cDNA or gDNA that came from T cells, B-cell-depleted T cells, or PBMCs.

In the authors' workflow: From reference gene primer amplification, estimates of nucleated cell counts were derived. This table comes from immunoSEQ multiplex PCR, and its TCRdb copy is limited to in-frame clones, with some not included. V and J calls and clone size come straight from that table; D and trimming were deduced from the DNA. This table holds some 130,000 clones, about 85% found once. Sequencing was carried out using peripheral blood. The sequence came from a man between 65 and 85 years old with acute or convalescent COVID-19.

CDR3 sequence (DNA): TGTGCCAGCAGCCTTCGACAGGGTGGCACTGAAGCTTTCTTT. Its protein product is CASSLRQGGTEAFF. The chain couples TRBV5-6 to TRBJ1-1, with 7 positions matching TRBD1. CDR1 is SGHDT and CDR2 is YYEEEE in the germline V gene. The CDR3 loop spans 14 amino acids. V shed 4 bases and J 4 bases; nucleotides not matched to a gene: 7.